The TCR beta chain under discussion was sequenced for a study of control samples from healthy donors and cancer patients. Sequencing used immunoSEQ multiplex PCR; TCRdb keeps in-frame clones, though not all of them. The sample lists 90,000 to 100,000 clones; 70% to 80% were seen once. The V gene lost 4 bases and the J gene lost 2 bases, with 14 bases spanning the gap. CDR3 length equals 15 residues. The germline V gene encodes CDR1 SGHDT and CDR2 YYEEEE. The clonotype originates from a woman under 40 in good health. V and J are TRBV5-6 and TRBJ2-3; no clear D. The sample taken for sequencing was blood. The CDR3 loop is CASSPLQQNTDTQYF. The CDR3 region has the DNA TGTGCCAGCAGCCCCCTCCAGCAAAACACAGATACGCAGTATTTT.